The 13 T cell receptor beta chains in this list originate from one sample, sequenced in a study of human T cells and chemical hapten exposure. Time point given: patch test 1, 2 weeks after DPC sensitization. Treatment described: therapeutic diphenylcyclopropenone sensitization with weekly scalp DPC. TCRdb redid the calling of the RACE reads with MiXCR, one entry per CDR3 protein. The sample consists of some 340,000 distinct CDR3 sequences, 6% to 8.5% of them appearing once. This specimen was whole blood, taken in connection with sensitization to the hapten diphenylcyclopropenone (DPC). The receptors were sampled from a woman between 18 and 29 years old with alopecia areata. Some clones in this sample may be carry-over from other donors' samples.

This clonotype was recorded a few times. The chain combines TRBV28 with TRBJ1-2; 11 bases are a match to TRBD1. Germline trimming cut 7 bases from V and 5 bases from J; bases unmatched to any gene: 15. The V gene's germline CDR1 is MDHEN and CDR2 SYDVKM. CDR3 length: 17 amino acids. CDR3 DNA: TGTGCCAGCACTTCACCGGGACAGGGGGGATTTATTTATGGCTACACCTTC. Translated: CASTSPGQGGFIYGYTF.

This clonotype was detected only a few times. The chain joins TRBV12-3 or TRBV12-4 to TRBJ1-1; D uncertain. CDR3 size: 13 residues. Trimming shortened V by 3 bases and J by 3 bases, and 8 bases separated the two germline ends. CDR3 sequence (DNA): TGTGCCAGCAGTTTTTCGGGATACACTGAAGCTTTCTTT. Its translation is CASSFSGYTEAFF.

The genes are TRBV27 and TRBJ2-3, with D tentatively TRBD1 (5 bases). Germline lookup yields CDR1 MNHEY and CDR2 SMNVEV (reference sequence). The CDR3 is made up of 14 amino acids. V gave up 3 bases and J gave up 2 bases, with 9 bases separating them. DNA for the CDR3: TGTGCCAGCAGTTTCCGAGGACACACAGATACGCAGTATTTT. Its translation: CASSFRGHTDTQYF.

This clonotype was counted many times. The chain joins TRBV29-1 to TRBJ2-2, with TRBD1 as a possible D gene (6 bases). This CDR3 has 15 amino acids. V was pared by 8 bases and J by 2 bases, with 18 bases between. Germline V gene sequence: CDR1 SQVTM, CDR2 ANQGSEA. In DNA form, the CDR3 reads TGCAGCTTAGAGTATGACAGGCCCAACACCGGGGAGCTGTTTTTT. Its translation: CSLEYDRPNTGELFF.

J is TRBJ1-2 and V is TRBV7-2; D gene uncertain. V shed 5 bases and J shed 5 bases, with 15 bases lying between them. The CDR3 loop spans 14 amino acids. The germline CDR1 and CDR2 sequences are SGHTA and FQGNSA. The CDR3 loop is CASSGGPYPYGYTF. CDR3 coding DNA: TGTGCCAGCAGCGGAGGACCTTACCCTTATGGCTACACCTTC.

The V call is TRBV20-1, the J call TRBJ1-1; perhaps TRBD1 as D (5 bases). CDR3 size: 13 residues. Trimming stripped 3 bases from V and 6 bases from J, with 14 bases between. Germline CDR1 and CDR2: DFQATT and SNEGSKA (reference sequence). The DNA of the CDR3 is TGCAGTGCTAGGACGGGGGGAGTGGCTGAAGCTTTCTTT. It is translated as CSARTGGVAEAFF.

This clonotype was counted ten times or more. A junction end diverges from the germline sequence, so it may reflect a read error. The chain has TRBV7-7 and TRBJ2-5, with D hard to call. Germline V gives CDR1 SSHAT, CDR2 FNYEAQ (reference sequence). This CDR3 region has 14 residues. CDR3 amino acids: CASSLMDPPETQYF. The CDR3 nucleotides are TGTGCTAGCAGCTTAATGGACCCTCCGGAGACCCAGTACTTC.

The chain links TRBV5-1 to TRBJ2-3; D unclear. CDR1 is SGHRS and CDR2 is YFSETQ in the germline V gene. Trimming pared 0 bases from V and 4 bases from J, leaving 9 bases between. The CDR3 spans 14 residues. The CDR3, as DNA: TGCGCCAGCAGCTTGGAACAGAGCTCAGATACGCAGTATTTT. Translation gives CASSLEQSSDTQYF.

The chain has TRBV9 and TRBJ1-1; the D is unclear. The V and J ends lost 0 bases and 5 bases respectively, with 17 bases between them. Germline values: CDR1 SGDLS, CDR2 YYNGEE. The CDR3 consists of 16 residues. CDR3 bases: TGTGCCAGCAGCGTAGCAGCTGGAGATCCCAATACTGAAGCTTTCTTT. This codes for CASSVAAGDPNTEAFF.

This clonotype was detected a few times. This sequence joins TRBV6-1 and TRBJ2-6; D is unresolved. The germline V and J ends were trimmed by 5 bases and 1 base, with 6 bases remaining between them. This CDR3 spans 14 amino acids. Germline loops: CDR1 MNHNS, CDR2 SASEGT. CDR3 sequence (DNA): TGTGCCAGCAGTACAGCATCTGGGGCCAACGTCCTGACTTTC. It encodes CASSTASGANVLTF.

The rearrangement uses TRBV6-2 or TRBV6-3 and TRBJ2-4, with 12 bases identical to TRBD2. The CDR3 is 18 amino acids. Germline V gives CDR1 MNHEY, CDR2 SVGEGT. J was trimmed by 0 bases and V by 4 bases; bases with no gene match: 7. In nucleotides, the CDR3 is TGTGCCAGCAGTTTACTAGCGGGGGGAACCATAGCCAAAAACATTCAGTACTTC. It is translated as CASSLLAGGTIAKNIQYF.

The J gene is TRBJ2-1, the V gene TRBV10-3; perhaps TRBD2 as D (6 bases). The CDR3 sequence is 11 residues long. CDR1 is ENHRY and CDR2 is SYGVKD in the germline V gene. Trimming shortened V by 6 bases and J by 7 bases, and 7 bases separated the two germline ends. Here the CDR3 reads CAIRTSNEQFF. The CDR3 DNA reads as TGTGCCATCAGGACTAGTAATGAGCAGTTCTTC.

This clonotype was seen repeatedly, ten times or more. V and J are TRBV27 and TRBJ2-3; D gene uncertain. This CDR3 is 13 amino acids long. Germline V CDR1 and CDR2: MNHEY, SMNVEV (reference sequence). V lost 5 bases and J lost 2, with 8 bases in between. The CDR3: CASSRRITDTQYF. The CDR3 bases are TGTGCCAGCAGTAGACGGATCACAGATACGCAGTATTTT.